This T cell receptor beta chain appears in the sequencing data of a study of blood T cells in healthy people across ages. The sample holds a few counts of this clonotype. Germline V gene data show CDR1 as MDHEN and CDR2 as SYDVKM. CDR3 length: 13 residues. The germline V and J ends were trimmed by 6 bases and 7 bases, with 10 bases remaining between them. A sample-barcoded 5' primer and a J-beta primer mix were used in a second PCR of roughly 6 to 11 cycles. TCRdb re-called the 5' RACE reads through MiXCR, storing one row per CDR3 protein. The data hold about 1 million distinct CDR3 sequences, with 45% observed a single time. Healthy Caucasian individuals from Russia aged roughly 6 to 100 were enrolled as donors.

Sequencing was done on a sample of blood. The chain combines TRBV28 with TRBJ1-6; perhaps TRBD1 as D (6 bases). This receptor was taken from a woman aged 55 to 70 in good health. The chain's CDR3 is CASSGQPNSPLHF. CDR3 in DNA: TGTGCCAGCAGCGGACAGCCAAATTCACCCCTCCACTTT.